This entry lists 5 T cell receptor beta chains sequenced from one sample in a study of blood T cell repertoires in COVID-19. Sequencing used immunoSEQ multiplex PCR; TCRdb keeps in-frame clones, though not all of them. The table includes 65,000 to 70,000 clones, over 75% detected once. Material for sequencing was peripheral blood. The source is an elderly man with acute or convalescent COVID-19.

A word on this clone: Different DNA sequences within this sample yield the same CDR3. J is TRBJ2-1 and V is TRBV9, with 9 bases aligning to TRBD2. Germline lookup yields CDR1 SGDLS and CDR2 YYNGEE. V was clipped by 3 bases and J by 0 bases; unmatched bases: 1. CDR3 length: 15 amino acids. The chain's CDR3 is CASSELAGSYNEQFF. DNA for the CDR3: TGTGCCAGCAGCGAACTAGCGGGCTCCTACAATGAGCAGTTCTTC.

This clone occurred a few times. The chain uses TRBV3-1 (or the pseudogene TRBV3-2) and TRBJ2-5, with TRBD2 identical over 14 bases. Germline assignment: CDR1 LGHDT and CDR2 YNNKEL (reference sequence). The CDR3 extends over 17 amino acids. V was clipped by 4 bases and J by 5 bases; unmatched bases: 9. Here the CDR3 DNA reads TGTGCCAGCAGCCGACCGACTAGCGGGAGGGCCCTGGAGACCCAGTACTTC. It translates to CASSRPTSGRALETQYF.

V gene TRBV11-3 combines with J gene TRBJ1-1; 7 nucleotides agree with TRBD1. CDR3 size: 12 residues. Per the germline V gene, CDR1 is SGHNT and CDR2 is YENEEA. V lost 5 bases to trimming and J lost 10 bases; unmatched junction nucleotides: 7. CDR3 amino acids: CASSPETGRAFF. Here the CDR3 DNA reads TGTGCCAGCAGCCCTGAGACAGGGAGAGCTTTCTTT.

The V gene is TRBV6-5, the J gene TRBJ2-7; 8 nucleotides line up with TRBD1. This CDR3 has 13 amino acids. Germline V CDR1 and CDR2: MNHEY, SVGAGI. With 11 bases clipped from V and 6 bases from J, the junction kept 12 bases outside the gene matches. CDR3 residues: CAGLETGEREQYF. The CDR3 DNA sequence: TGTGCCGGGCTAGAGACAGGGGAGCGCGAGCAGTACTTC.

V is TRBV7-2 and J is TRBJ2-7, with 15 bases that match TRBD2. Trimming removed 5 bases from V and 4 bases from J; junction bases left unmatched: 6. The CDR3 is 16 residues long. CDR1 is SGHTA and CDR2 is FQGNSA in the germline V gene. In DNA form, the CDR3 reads TGTGCCAGCAGCCCTCCCGGGACTAGCGGGAGGTACGAGCAGTACTTC. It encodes CASSPPGTSGRYEQYF. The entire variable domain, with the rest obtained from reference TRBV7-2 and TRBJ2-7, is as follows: GAGVSQSPSNKVTEKGKDVELRCDPISGHTALYWYRQSLGQGLEFLIYFQGNSAPDKSGLPSDRFSAERTGGSVSTLTIQRTQQEDSAVYLCASSPPGTSGRYEQYFGPGTRLTVT.